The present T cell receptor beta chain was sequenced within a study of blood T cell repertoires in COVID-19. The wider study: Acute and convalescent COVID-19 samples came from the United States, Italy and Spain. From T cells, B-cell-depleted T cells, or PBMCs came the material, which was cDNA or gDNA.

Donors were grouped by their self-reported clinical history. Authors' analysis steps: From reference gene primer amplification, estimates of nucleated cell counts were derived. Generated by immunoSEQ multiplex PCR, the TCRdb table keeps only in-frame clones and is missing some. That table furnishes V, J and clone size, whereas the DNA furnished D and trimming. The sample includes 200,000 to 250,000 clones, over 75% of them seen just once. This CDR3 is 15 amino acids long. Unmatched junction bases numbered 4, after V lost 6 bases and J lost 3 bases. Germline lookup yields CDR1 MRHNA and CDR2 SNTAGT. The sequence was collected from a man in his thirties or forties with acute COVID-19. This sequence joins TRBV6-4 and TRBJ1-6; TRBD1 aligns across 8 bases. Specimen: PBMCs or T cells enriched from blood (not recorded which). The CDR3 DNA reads TGTGCCAGCAGCCTTGACAGGGGCTATAATTCACCCCTCCACTTT. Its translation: CASSLDRGYNSPLHF.